Presented here are 18 T cell receptor beta chains from one specimen sequenced in a study of blood T cells in healthy people across ages. The use of a sample-barcoded 5' primer and a J-beta primer mix characterized a second PCR of about 7 to 12 cycles. TCRdb ran MiXCR on the 5' RACE reads and lists one entry per CDR3 protein. The sample has around 1,600,000 distinct CDR3 sequences; approximately 43% are singletons. The sequenced sample consisted of blood. Source of these receptors: a woman aged 18-35 years in good health.

The chain recombines TRBV5-1 with TRBJ1-4, with D possibly TRBD1 on 6 matching bases. The CDR3 runs to 16 residues. CDR1 and CDR2 from the germline V gene are SGHRS and YFSETQ. V was clipped by 1 base and J by 5 bases, with 15 bases between them. The CDR3 DNA sequence: TGCGCCAGCAGCTTGCCGGGGGCAGGCGGGAATGAAAAACTGTTTTTT. As protein: CASSLPGAGGNEKLFF. Full variable domain (remainder filled in from reference TRBV5-1 and TRBJ1-4): KAGVTQTPRYLIKTRGQQVTLSCSPISGHRSVSWYQQTPGQGLQFLFEYFSETQRNKGNFPGRFSGRQFSNSRSEMNVSTLELGDSALYLCASSLPGAGGNEKLFFGSGTQLSVL.

As regards this clonotype: A single base separates this from a much larger clone, so it may be a read error. The chain carries TRBV27 and TRBJ1-2, with no clear D. Germline V CDR1 and CDR2: MNHEY, SMNVEV (reference sequence). CDR3 length: 11 amino acids. V dropped 8 bases and J dropped 0 bases, with 4 bases sitting between them. DNA for the CDR3: TGTGCCAGCTGGGCTAACTATGGCTACACCTTC. This codes for CASWANYGYTF.

The gene calls are TRBV4-3 and TRBJ2-4; D is perhaps TRBD1 or TRBD2 (5 bases each). Germline CDR1 reads LGHNA; CDR2 reads YSLEER. The V gene lost 0 bases and the J gene lost 6 bases, with 15 bases spanning the gap. The CDR3 length is 16 residues. Written as DNA, the CDR3 is TGCGCCAGCAGCCAAGAGACCCCGGGGCTGTCAAACATTCAGTACTTC. Protein: CASSQETPGLSNIQYF.

The V gene is TRBV3-1, the J gene TRBJ2-3, with TRBD2 matching over 8 bases. Germline CDR1 LGHDT, CDR2 YNNKEL (reference sequence). The CDR3 length is 15 residues. J was trimmed by 4 bases and V by 7 bases; bases with no gene match: 10. The CDR3 loop is CASKSGGVSPDTQYF. CDR3 in DNA: TGTGCCAGCAAGTCGGGGGGGGTCTCTCCAGATACGCAGTATTTT.

With respect to this clonotype: The junction does not match germline at one end; this may be a read error. The chain employs TRBV6-2 or TRBV6-3 and TRBJ2-5, with 7 bases lining up with TRBD1. Germline CDR1 is MNHEY and CDR2 is SVGEGT. The CDR3 totals 17 residues. In nucleotides, the CDR3 is TGTGCCAGCAGTTACTCAAGAGCGACAGGGATTCAAGGGACCCAGTACTTC. This gives the protein CASSYSRATGIQGTQYF.

The chain combines TRBV20-1 with TRBJ1-1, with D possibly being TRBD1 (6 bases). The V end was cut by 5 bases, the J end by 3 bases, with 10 bases between. The CDR3 has 12 amino acids. Germline CDR1 and CDR2: DFQATT and SNEGSKA (reference sequence). This CDR3 reads CSAGSGDTEAFF. The DNA for the CDR3 is TGCAGTGCTGGATCAGGGGACACTGAAGCTTTCTTT.

The V call is TRBV28, the J call TRBJ1-1; D gene ambiguous. Germline V lookup: CDR1 MDHEN, CDR2 SYDVKM. CDR3 length equals 14 residues. V gave up 2 bases and J gave up 3 bases, with 10 bases separating them. CDR3 loop: CASSLRYLDTEAFF. The CDR3 coding sequence is TGTGCCAGCAGTTTACGGTATTTGGACACTGAAGCTTTCTTT.

There are a few counts of this clonotype. This CDR3 is CASSLTRGGDEQFF. CDR3 nucleotide sequence: TGTGCCAGCAGTTTAACGCGGGGTGGGGATGAGCAGTTCTTC. The V call is TRBV27, the J call TRBJ2-1; D is perhaps TRBD2 (6 bases). CDR1 MNHEY and CDR2 SMNVEV come from the germline V gene (reference sequence). V was clipped by 2 bases and J by 8 bases, with 13 bases between them. This CDR3 spans 14 amino acids.

This chain joins TRBV7-9 and TRBJ2-1, with 9 bases fitting TRBD1. V lost 8 bases to trimming and J lost 3 bases; unmatched junction nucleotides: 5. The germline V gene has CDR1 SEHNR and CDR2 FQNEAQ (reference sequence). CDR3 size: 14 residues. The CDR3 coding sequence is TGTGCCAGCCAATCGGACAGGGGCTACAATGAGCAGTTCTTC. As protein: CASQSDRGYNEQFF.

Ten or more counts support this clonotype. The chain links TRBV4-3 to TRBJ2-1; D possibly corresponds to TRBD2 (6 bases). Between the trimmed V and J ends, which lost 0 bases and 4 bases, there was a span of 10 bases. The CDR3 loop spans 15 amino acids. Germline V CDR1 and CDR2: LGHNA, YSLEER. The CDR3, as DNA: TGCGCCAGCAGCCAAGATGGGGGGACTTACAATGAGCAGTTCTTC. This encodes CASSQDGGTYNEQFF.

Notes on this clonotype: This could be a read error, since a much larger clone is one nucleotide away. The chain is built from TRBV24-1 and TRBJ1-5; 8 bases agree with TRBD1. CDR1 is KGHDR and CDR2 is SFDVKD in the germline V gene. This CDR3 has 14 residues. The CDR3 sequence is CTTSDTVTGEPQHF. CDR3 nucleotide sequence: TGTACCACCAGTGACACCGTGACAGGGGAGCCCCAGCATTTT.

V usage is TRBV11-1 and J usage is TRBJ2-1; 8 bases agree with TRBD1. V was pared by 3 bases and J by 4 bases, with 5 bases of the junction left unmatched. This CDR3 spans 15 amino acids. CDR1 and CDR2 from the germline V gene are SGHAT and FQDESV (reference sequence). The CDR3 sequence: CASSFGTGPYNEQFF. The DNA for the CDR3 is TGTGCCAGCAGCTTCGGGACAGGCCCTTACAATGAGCAGTTCTTC.

This clonotype was observed a few times. The V and J genes are TRBV10-3 and TRBJ2-2; no clear D gene. Trimming took off 3 bases at V and 4 bases at J, with 12 bases between the two ends. The CDR3 spans 15 residues. From germline, CDR1 is ENHRY and CDR2 SYGVKD. CDR3 region: CAISDSPGGTGELFF. The CDR3 bases are TGTGCCATCAGTGACAGCCCCGGCGGCACCGGGGAGCTGTTTTTT.

The J gene is TRBJ1-5, the V gene TRBV27; perhaps TRBD1 as D (5 bases). The CDR3 is 15 amino acids. CDR1 is MNHEY and CDR2 is SMNVEV in the germline V gene (reference sequence). Trimming removed 4 bases from V and 6 bases from J, with 16 bases in between. For the CDR3, the DNA is TGTGCCAGCAGTTCCCTACAGGTGTATGGTCAGCCCCAGCATTTT. It specifies CASSSLQVYGQPQHF.

The rearrangement uses TRBV20-1 and TRBJ2-1; 8 bases fit TRBD2. The germline gives CDR1 DFQATT, CDR2 SNEGSKA (reference sequence). J was trimmed by 12 bases and V by 3 bases; bases with no gene match: 7. CDR3 length: 12 residues. In DNA form, the CDR3 reads TGCAGTGCTAGGGCGAGCGGGGGTTCGCAGTTCTTC. Translation: CSARASGGSQFF.

This clonotype was picked up a small number of times. The chain uses TRBV4-3 and TRBJ1-1; 8 bases line up with TRBD1. Germline V gene sequence: CDR1 LGHNA, CDR2 YSLEER. V shed 0 bases, J shed 10 bases, and the junction held 4 bases outside the gene matches. This CDR3 comprises 13 residues. CDR3 loop: CASSQDQDRAAFF. The CDR3 DNA is TGCGCCAGCAGCCAAGATCAGGACAGGGCAGCTTTCTTT.

This chain joins TRBV20-1 and TRBJ2-7; D gene ambiguous. The V end lost 0 bases, the J end lost 5 bases, and 11 bases lay between the germline ends. The CDR3 sequence is 13 residues long. Germline V lookup: CDR1 DFQATT, CDR2 SNEGSKA (reference sequence). The CDR3 sequence is CSARELLSDEQYF. The CDR3 nucleotides are TGCAGTGCTAGAGAGTTGCTTTCTGACGAGCAGTACTTC.

This clonotype has only a few counts. This chain links TRBV5-8 with TRBJ1-5; D gene ambiguous. Germline V gene lookup returns CDR1 SGHTS and CDR2 YDEGEE. This CDR3 spans 16 amino acids. V was shortened by 2 bases and J by 3 bases, with 15 bases between the two germline ends. The DNA for the CDR3 is TGTGCCAGCAGCTTAGAGACCAATAGCCCCAATCAGCCCCAGCATTTT. Its translation: CASSLETNSPNQPQHF.